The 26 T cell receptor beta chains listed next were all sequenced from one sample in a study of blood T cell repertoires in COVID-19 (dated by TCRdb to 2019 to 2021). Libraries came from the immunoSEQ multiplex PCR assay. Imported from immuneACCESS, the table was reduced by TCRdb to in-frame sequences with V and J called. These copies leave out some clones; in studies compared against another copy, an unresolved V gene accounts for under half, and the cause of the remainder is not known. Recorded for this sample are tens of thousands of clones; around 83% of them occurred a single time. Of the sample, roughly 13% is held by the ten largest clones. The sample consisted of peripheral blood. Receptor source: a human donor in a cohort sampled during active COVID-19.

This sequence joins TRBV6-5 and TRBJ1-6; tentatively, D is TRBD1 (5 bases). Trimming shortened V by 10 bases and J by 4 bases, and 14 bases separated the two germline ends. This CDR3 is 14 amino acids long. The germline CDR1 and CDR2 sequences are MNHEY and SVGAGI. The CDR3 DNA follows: TGTGCCACCCCAGGGTTTTTGTATAATTCACCCCTCCACTTT. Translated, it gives CATPGFLYNSPLHF.

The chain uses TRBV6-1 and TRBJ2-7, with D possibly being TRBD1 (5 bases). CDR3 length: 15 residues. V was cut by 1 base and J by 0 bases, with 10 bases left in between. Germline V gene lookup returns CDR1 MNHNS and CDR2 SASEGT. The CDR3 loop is CASSEGGGYSYEQYF. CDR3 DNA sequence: TGTGCCAGCAGTGAAGGGGGCGGATACTCCTACGAGCAGTACTTC.

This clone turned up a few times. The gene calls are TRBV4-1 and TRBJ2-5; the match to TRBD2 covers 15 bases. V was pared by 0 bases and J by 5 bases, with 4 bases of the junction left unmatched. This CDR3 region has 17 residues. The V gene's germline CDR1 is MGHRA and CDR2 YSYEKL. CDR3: CASSQDGLAGGLETQYF. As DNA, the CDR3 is TGCGCCAGCAGCCAAGATGGACTAGCGGGGGGGTTGGAGACCCAGTACTTC.

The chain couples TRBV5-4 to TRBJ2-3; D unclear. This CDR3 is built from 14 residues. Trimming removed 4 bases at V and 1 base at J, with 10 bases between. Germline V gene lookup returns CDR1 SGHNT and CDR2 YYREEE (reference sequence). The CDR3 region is CASSVDFGTDTQYF. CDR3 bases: TGTGCCAGCAGCGTCGACTTTGGCACAGATACGCAGTATTTT.

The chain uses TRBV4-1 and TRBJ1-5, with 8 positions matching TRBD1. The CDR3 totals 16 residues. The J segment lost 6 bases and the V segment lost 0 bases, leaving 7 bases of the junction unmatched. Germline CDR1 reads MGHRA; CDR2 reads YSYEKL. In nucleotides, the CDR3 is TGCGCCAGCAGCCAAGATCTAACAGGGGGATTTCAGCCCCAGCATTTT. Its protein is CASSQDLTGGFQPQHF.

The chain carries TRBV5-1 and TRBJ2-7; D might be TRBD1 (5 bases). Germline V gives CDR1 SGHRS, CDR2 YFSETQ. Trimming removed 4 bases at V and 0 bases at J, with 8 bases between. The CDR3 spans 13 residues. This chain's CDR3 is CASSPGFSYEQYF. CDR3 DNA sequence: TGCGCCAGCAGCCCAGGGTTCTCCTACGAGCAGTACTTC.

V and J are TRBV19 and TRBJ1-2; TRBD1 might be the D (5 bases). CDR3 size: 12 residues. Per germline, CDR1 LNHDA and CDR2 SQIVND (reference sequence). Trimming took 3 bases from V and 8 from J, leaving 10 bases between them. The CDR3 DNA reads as TGTGCCAGTAGTATCGGGGGGAGCGGCTACACCTTC. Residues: CASSIGGSGYTF.

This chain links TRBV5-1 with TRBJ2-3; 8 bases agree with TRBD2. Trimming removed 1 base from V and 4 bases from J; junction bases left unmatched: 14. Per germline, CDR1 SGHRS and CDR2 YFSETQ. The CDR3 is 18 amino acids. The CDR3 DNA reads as TGCGCCAGCAGCTTGATGGGGTCAAGCGGGGGAGTCGCAGATACGCAGTATTTT. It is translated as CASSLMGSSGGVADTQYF.

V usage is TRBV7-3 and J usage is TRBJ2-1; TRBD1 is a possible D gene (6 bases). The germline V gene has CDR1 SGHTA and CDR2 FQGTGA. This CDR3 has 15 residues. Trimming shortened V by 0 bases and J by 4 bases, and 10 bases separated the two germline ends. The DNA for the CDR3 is TGTGCCAGCAGCTTAACGCAGGGGCCTTACAATGAGCAGTTCTTC. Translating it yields CASSLTQGPYNEQFF.

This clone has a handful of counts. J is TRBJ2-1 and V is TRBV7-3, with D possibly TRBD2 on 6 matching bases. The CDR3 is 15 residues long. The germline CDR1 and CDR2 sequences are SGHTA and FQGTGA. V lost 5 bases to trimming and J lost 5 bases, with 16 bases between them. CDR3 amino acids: CASSGDLASDNEQFF. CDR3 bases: TGTGCCAGCAGCGGTGACTTAGCTAGCGACAATGAGCAGTTCTTC. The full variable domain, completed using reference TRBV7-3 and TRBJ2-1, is GAGVSQTPSNKVTEKGKYVELRCDPISGHTALYWYRQSLGQGPEFLIYFQGTGAADDSGLPNDRFFAVRPEGSVSTLKIQRTERGDSAVYLCASSGDLASDNEQFFGPGTRLTVL.

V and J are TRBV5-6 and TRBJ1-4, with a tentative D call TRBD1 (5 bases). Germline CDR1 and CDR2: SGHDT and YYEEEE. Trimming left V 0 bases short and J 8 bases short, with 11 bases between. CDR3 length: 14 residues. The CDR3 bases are TGTGCCAGCAGCTTGGCAGGGCGGGAGGAAAAACTGTTTTTT. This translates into CASSLAGREEKLFF.

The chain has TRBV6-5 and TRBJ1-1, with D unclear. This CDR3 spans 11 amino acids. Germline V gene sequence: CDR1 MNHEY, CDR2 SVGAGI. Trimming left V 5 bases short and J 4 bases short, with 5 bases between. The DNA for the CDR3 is TGTGCCAGCAGTACGGTCACTGAAGCTTTCTTT. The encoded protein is CASSTVTEAFF.

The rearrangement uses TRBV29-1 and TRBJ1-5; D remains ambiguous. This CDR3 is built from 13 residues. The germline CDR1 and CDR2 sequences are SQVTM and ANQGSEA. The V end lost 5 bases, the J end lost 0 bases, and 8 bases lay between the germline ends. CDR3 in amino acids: CSVLTNSNQPQHF. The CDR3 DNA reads TGCAGCGTTCTTACAAATAGCAATCAGCCCCAGCATTTT.

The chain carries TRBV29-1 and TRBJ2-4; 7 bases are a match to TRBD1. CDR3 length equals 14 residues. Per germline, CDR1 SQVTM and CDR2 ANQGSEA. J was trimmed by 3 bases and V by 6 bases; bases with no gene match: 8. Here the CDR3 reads CSVWTGLRKNIQYF. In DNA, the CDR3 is TGCAGCGTCTGGACAGGACTCCGCAAAAACATTCAGTACTTC.

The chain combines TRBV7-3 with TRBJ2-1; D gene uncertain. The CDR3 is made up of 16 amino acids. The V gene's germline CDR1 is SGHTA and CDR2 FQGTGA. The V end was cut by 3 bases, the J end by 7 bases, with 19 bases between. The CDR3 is CASSLIASLSLNEQFF. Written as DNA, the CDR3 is TGTGCCAGCAGCTTGATAGCATCTTTAAGTTTAAATGAGCAGTTCTTC.

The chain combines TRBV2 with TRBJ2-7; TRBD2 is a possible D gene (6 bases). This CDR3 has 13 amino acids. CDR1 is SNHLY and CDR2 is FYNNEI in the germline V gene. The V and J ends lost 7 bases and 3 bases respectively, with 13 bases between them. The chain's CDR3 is CASNKAGIYEQYF. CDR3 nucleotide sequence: TGTGCCAGCAATAAGGCGGGGATCTACGAGCAGTACTTC.

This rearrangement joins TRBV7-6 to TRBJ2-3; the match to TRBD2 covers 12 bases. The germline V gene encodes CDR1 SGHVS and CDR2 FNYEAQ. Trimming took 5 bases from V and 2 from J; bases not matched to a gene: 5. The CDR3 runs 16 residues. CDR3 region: CASSRLAGVATDTQYF. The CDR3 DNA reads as TGTGCCAGCAGCCGACTAGCGGGGGTCGCCACAGATACGCAGTATTTT.

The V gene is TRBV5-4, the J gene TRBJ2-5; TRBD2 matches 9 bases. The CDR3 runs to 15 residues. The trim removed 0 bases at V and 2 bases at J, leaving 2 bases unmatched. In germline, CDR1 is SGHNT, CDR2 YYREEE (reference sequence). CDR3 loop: CASSLGSGGQETQYF. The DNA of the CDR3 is TGTGCCAGCAGCTTGGGTAGCGGGGGACAAGAGACCCAGTACTTC.

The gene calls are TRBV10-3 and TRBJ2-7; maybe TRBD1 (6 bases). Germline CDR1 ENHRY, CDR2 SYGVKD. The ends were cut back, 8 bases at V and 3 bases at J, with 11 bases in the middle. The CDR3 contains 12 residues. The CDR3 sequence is CAIGGHLYEQYF. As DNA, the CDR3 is TGTGCCATCGGGGGCCATCTCTACGAGCAGTACTTC.

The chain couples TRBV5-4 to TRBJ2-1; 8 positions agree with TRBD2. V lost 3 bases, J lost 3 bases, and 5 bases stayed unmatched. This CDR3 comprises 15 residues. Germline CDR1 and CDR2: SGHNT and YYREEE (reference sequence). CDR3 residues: CASSSGGGDYNEQFF. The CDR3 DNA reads TGTGCCAGCAGCTCCGGGGGGGGAGACTACAATGAGCAGTTCTTC.

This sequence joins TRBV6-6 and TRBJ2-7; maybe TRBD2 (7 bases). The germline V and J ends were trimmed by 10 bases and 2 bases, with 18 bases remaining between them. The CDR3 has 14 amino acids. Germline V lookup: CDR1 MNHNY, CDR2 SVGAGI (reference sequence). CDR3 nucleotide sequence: TGTGCCACGGCATTTGGGGGGGCTACCTACGAGCAGTACTTC. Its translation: CATAFGGATYEQYF.

The CDR3 spells CASSWRALNQPQHF. In DNA, the CDR3 is TGTGCCAGCAGCTGGAGAGCTCTCAATCAGCCCCAGCATTTT. The chain has TRBV2 and TRBJ1-5; D unclear. Per germline, CDR1 SNHLY and CDR2 FYNNEI. The CDR3 has 14 amino acids. V was shortened by 6 bases and J by 3 bases, with 12 bases between the two germline ends. The complete variable domain, with remaining parts taken from reference TRBV2 and TRBJ1-5, reads EPEVTQTPSHQVTQMGQEVILRCVPISNHLYFYWYRQILGQKVEFLVSFYNNEISEKSEIFDDQFSVERPDGSNFTLKIRSTKLEDSAMYFCASSWRALNQPQHFGDGTRLSIL.

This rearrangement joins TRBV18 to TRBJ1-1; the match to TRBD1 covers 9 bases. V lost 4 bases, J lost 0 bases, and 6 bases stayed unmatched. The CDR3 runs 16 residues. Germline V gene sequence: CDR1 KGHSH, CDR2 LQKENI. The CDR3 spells CASSHTGTGMNTEAFF. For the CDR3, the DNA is TGTGCCAGCTCACACACCGGGACAGGGATGAACACTGAAGCTTTCTTT. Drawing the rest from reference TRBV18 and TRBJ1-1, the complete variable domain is NAGVMQNPRHLVRRRGQEARLRCSPMKGHSHVYWYRQLPEEGLKFMVYLQKENIIDESGMPKERFSAEFPKEGPSILRIQQVVRGDSAAYFCASSHTGTGMNTEAFFGQGTRLTVV.

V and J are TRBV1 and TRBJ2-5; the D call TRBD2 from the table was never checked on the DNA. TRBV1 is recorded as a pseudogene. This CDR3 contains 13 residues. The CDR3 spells CTSASGGWETQYF. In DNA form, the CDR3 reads TGCACCAGCGCTAGCGGGGGGTGGGAGACCCAGTACTTC.

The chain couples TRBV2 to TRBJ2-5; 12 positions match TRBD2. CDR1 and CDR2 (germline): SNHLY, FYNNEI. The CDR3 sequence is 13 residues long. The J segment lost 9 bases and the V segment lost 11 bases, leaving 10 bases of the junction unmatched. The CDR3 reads CAGQTGTSGPQYF. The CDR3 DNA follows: TGTGCCGGCCAAACCGGGACTAGCGGGCCCCAGTACTTC.

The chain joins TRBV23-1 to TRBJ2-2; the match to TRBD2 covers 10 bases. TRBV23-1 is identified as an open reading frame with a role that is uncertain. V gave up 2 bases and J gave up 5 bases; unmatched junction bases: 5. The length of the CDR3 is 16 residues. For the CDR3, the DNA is TGCGCCAGCAGTCAAGTTAGCGGGGGGTTAACCGGGGAGCTGTTTTTT. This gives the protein CASSQVSGGLTGELFF.